The rows below give T cell receptor beta chains drawn from one sample of a study of shared clonotypes between healthy human individuals. Some clones are missing from TCRdb's copy, which holds only in-frame ones; the method was immunoSEQ multiplex PCR. Altogether under 600,000 clones are present, around 79% being singletons, with the ten largest covering around 13%. The sequencing sample was made of PBMCs. The receptors come from a woman aged 40 to 50 in good health. Some clones in this sample may be carry-over from other donors' samples. Each CDR3 is given with its conserved first and last residue. A D gene is named only where the DNA matches it firmly. Not all rows give a size; the values are once, few, many and, for expanded clones, a class.

NA	TRBV6-5	TRBJ2-2	NA	CASSYSASPGELFF	TGTGCCAGCAGTTACTCTGCTAGCCCCGGGGAGCTGTTTTTT
NA	TRBV5-1	TRBJ1-3	NA	CASSLETGLSGNTIYF	TGCGCCAGCAGCTTGGAAACAGGCCTCTCTGGAAACACCATATATTTT
NA	TRBV12-2	TRBJ2-7	NA	CARPRVPSNGEQYF	TGTGCAAGACCCCGGGTACCCTCGAACGGCGAGCAGTACTTC
NA	TRBV7-2	TRBJ2-4	NA	CASTMVGGGTRAKNIQYF	TGTGCCAGCACCATGGTGGGAGGGGGCACTAGGGCCAAAAACATTCAGTACTTC
TRBD2	TRBV10-3	TRBJ2-5	NA	CAIGAPTSGIVETQYF	TGTGCCATCGGAGCCCCCACTAGCGGGATAGTAGAGACCCAGTACTTC
TRBD1	TRBV18	TRBJ1-1	NA	CASSQGTGDTEAFF	TGTGCCAGCTCACAAGGGACAGGGGACACTGAAGCTTTCTTT
TRBD1	TRBV7-2	TRBJ2-7	NA	CASSSWGQGPGGQYF	TGTGCCAGCAGCTCTTGGGGACAGGGCCCGGGGGGGCAGTACTTC
NA	TRBV9	TRBJ1-1	many	CASSVGGMNTEAFF	TGTGCCAGCAGCGTAGGTGGGATGAACACTGAAGCTTTCTTT
NA	TRBV7-2	TRBJ1-2	once	CASSPPAGASYGYTF	TGTGCCAGCAGCCCCCCCGCCGGAGCGAGCTATGGCTACACCTTC
TRBD1	TRBV5-1	TRBJ2-3	NA	CASSPDRSTDTQYF	TGCGCCAGCAGCCCGGACAGGAGCACAGATACGCAGTATTTT
NA	TRBV6-5	TRBJ1-1	few	CASSYSTRVGTEAFF	TGTGCCAGCAGTTACTCGACCAGGGTCGGAACTGAAGCTTTCTTT
TRBD1	TRBV11-2	TRBJ1-2	once	CASSLPTGNYGYTF	TGTGCCAGCAGCTTACCGACAGGGAACTATGGCTACACCTTC
NA	TRBV6-5	TRBJ2-3	few	CATIASGGTDTQYF	TGTGCCACCATAGCCTCCGGGGGCACAGATACGCAGTATTTT
NA	TRBV7-2	TRBJ2-7	NA	CASIGRAGTYEQYF	TGTGCCAGCATAGGGCGGGCGGGAACCTACGAGCAGTACTTC
NA	TRBV21-1	TRBJ1-2	few	CASSYGPGARYGYTF	TGTGCCAGCAGCTATGGACCAGGGGCGAGGTATGGCTACACCTTC
NA	TRBV2	TRBJ1-5	NA	CASSAGAGQPQHF	TGTGCCAGCAGTGCAGGGGCAGGGCAGCCCCAGCATTTT
NA	TRBV10-1	TRBJ2-7	once	CASSTGARTNEQYF	TGCGCCAGCAGCACAGGGGCCAGGACTAACGAGCAGTACTTC
NA	TRBV10-3	TRBJ2-6	few	CAISAGAGANVLTF	TGTGCCATCAGTGCAGGGGCTGGGGCCAACGTCCTGACTTTC
NA	TRBV28	TRBJ1-2	medium-sized	CASSLGDASYGYTF	TGTGCCAGCAGTTTGGGGGACGCCTCGTATGGCTACACCTTC
TRBD1	TRBV6-6	TRBJ1-2	NA	CASSYSWTGYGYTF	TGTGCCAGCAGTTACTCGTGGACAGGCTATGGCTACACCTTC